This T cell receptor beta chain appears in the sequencing data of a study of identical twins. Germline CDR1 and CDR2: DFQATT and SNEGSKA (reference sequence). The V gene lost 7 bases and the J gene lost 7 bases, with 13 bases spanning the gap. The CDR3 has 12 residues. TCRdb re-analysed the 5' RACE reads in MiXCR, keeping a single row per CDR3 protein. Of roughly 770,000 distinct CDR3 sequences in the sample, 15% to 20% were seen once. The sample also formed part of further work on T cells expressing NK-cell markers.

Sequencing was performed on PBMCs. The receptor's source is a woman in her late teens or twenties in good health. The V gene is TRBV20-1, the J gene TRBJ1-4, with no clear D. The CDR3 DNA reads as TGCAGTGGGGCCCGAAGAGGTGAAAAACTGTTTTTT. Protein: CSGARRGEKLFF.